Following are 10 T cell receptor beta chains from one sample sequenced in a study of T cells in Graves' hyperthyroidism and ophthalmopathy (dated by TCRdb to between 2018 and 2021). The library was made by multiplex PCR. TCRdb lists the instrument as Illumina HiSeq 2000. TCR beta CDR3 regions were amplified from RNA transcripts. For the first round of RT-PCR on the TCR CDR3, the HTBI primer set was used together with the Qiagen OneStep RT-PCR kit. Clones were called with MiXCR by TCRdb after fastp trimmed the public reads at Q25, and only in-frame beta chains were retained. A single entry per CDR3 protein holds the most common genes and DNA from its merged rows. The sample has around 110,000 distinct CDR3 sequences on record, about 16% of them singletons. Of the sample, about 40% is held by the ten largest clones. The sequencing input was blood. The receptors stem from a woman aged 50 to 60 with Graves' hyperthyroidism.

This clonotype was picked up many times. This chain links TRBV3-1 with TRBJ2-5; 8 bases are shared with TRBD2. The CDR3 is made up of 12 amino acids. Germline V CDR1 and CDR2: LGHDT, YNNKEL (reference sequence). Unmatched junction bases numbered 4, after V lost 1 base and J lost 12 bases. As DNA, the CDR3 is TGTGCCAGCAGCCAAGGTGATAGCGGGGAGTACTTC. Translating it yields CASSQGDSGEYF.

This clonotype was recorded many times. The chain has TRBV28 and TRBJ2-7, with D possibly called TRBD1 or TRBD2 (7 bases each). Looked up from germline, CDR1 is MDHEN and CDR2 is SYDVKM. The ends were cut back, 6 bases at V and 7 bases at J, with 25 bases in the middle. The CDR3 totals 16 residues. The CDR3 is CASRRTGTAGIGEQYF. CDR3 coding DNA: TGTGCCAGCAGGAGGACTGGGACAGCGGGGATCGGTGAGCAGTACTTC.

This clonotype was recorded a few times. CDR3 in DNA: TGTGCCAGTAGTGTCCTGACAGGGGGCAGGAACACTGAAGCTTTCTTT. Translated: CASSVLTGGRNTEAFF. The chain couples TRBV19 to TRBJ1-1; 10 positions agree with TRBD1. CDR1 and CDR2 (germline): LNHDA, SQIVND (reference sequence). The junction had 7 bases not matched to a gene; V was cut back by 5 bases and J by 1 base. This CDR3 region has 16 residues. The full variable domain, rest sourced from reference TRBV19 and TRBJ1-1, is DGGITQSPKYLFRKEGQNVTLSCEQNLNHDAMYWYRQDPGQGLRLIYYSQIVNDFQKGDIAEGYSVSREKKESFPLTVTSAQKNPTAFYLCASSVLTGGRNTEAFFGQGTRLTVV.

This clonotype has ten or more counts. The chain joins TRBV2 to TRBJ1-4; D not resolved. This CDR3 has 12 residues. Germline loops: CDR1 SNHLY, CDR2 FYNNEI. The V end lost 7 bases, the J end lost 4 bases, and 7 bases lay between the germline ends. CDR3: CASKELNEKLFF. The CDR3 coding sequence is TGTGCCAGCAAAGAACTTAATGAAAAACTGTTTTTT.

In its sample, this clonotype was seen many times. The chain couples TRBV6-1 to TRBJ1-2; D unresolved. Trimming left V 6 bases short and J 3 bases short, with 14 bases between. Germline values: CDR1 MNHNS, CDR2 SASEGT. The CDR3 spans 14 residues. The CDR3 DNA reads TGTGCCAGCAGACTCGGGGAGGCGTACTATGGCTACACCTTC. Amino acid sequence: CASRLGEAYYGYTF.

At least ten counts were recorded for this clonotype. The CDR3 loop reads CASSSNNNYNEQFF. The CDR3 DNA follows: TGTGCCAGCAGCTCCAATAATAACTACAATGAGCAGTTCTTC. The chain recombines TRBV11-2 with TRBJ2-1, with D unclear. The CDR3 is made up of 14 amino acids. The V gene lost 4 bases and the J gene lost 3 bases, with 10 bases spanning the gap. Germline CDR1 reads SGHAT; CDR2 reads FQNNGV.

This clonotype was observed at least ten times. V usage is TRBV3-1 and J usage is TRBJ2-3; 12 bases fit TRBD2. Losses at the gene ends were 4 bases for V and 4 bases for J; bases not matched to a gene: 9. This CDR3 spans 17 amino acids. The germline V gene encodes CDR1 LGHDT and CDR2 YNNKEL (reference sequence). The CDR3 nucleotides are TGTGCCAGCAGCCTTTGGACTAGCGGGATTTGTGCAGATACGCAGTATTTT. Residues: CASSLWTSGICADTQYF.

This clonotype came up many times. The chain has TRBV6-1 and TRBJ1-2, with TRBD1 identical over 10 bases. The J segment lost 7 bases and the V segment lost 6 bases, leaving 5 bases of the junction unmatched. This CDR3 is built from 13 residues. Germline lookup yields CDR1 MNHNS and CDR2 SASEGT. DNA of the CDR3: TGTGCCAGCAGGACGGGACAGGGGATTGGCTACACCTTC. As protein: CASRTGQGIGYTF.

Many counts were recorded for this clonotype. The rearrangement links TRBV28 to TRBJ2-7, with D possibly being TRBD1 (5 bases). This CDR3 comprises 17 residues. V lost 6 bases and J lost 0, with 21 bases in between. Germline loops: CDR1 MDHEN, CDR2 SYDVKM. The CDR3 sequence: CASSLVPGQTPSYEQYF. The CDR3 DNA is TGTGCCAGCAGCCTGGTTCCAGGGCAGACCCCCTCCTACGAGCAGTACTTC.

In this sample, this clonotype turned up many times. This chain joins TRBV15 and TRBJ2-2; tentatively, D is TRBD2 (5 bases). The ends were cut back, 6 bases at V and 6 bases at J, with 14 bases in the middle. The CDR3 is made up of 14 amino acids. CDR1 is LNHNV and CDR2 is YYDKDF in the germline V gene (reference sequence). CDR3 amino acids: CATRRAGSPGELFF. CDR3 sequence (DNA): TGTGCCACCAGGCGGGCCGGGTCTCCCGGGGAGCTGTTTTTT.